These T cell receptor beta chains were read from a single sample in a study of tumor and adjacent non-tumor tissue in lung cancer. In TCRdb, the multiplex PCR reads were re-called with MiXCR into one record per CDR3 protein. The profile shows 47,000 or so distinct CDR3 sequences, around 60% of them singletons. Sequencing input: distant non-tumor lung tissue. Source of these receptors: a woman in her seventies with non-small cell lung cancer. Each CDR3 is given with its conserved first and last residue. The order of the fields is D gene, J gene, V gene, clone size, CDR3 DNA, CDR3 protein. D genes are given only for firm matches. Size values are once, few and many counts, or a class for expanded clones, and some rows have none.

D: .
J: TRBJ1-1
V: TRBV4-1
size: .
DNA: TGCGCCAGCAGCCACTGGACAGAGAACACTGAGGCTGTCTTT
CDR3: CASSHWTENTEAVF

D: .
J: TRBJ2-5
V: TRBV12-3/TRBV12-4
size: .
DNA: TGTGCCAGCAGAATCGGGATAGGGAAGGAGACCCAGTACTTC
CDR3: CASRIGIGKETQYF

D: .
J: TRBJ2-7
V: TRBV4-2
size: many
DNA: TGTGCCAGCAGCCAAGAACTACCCTACGAGCAGTACTTC
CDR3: CASSQELPYEQYF

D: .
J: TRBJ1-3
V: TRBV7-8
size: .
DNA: TGTTCCAGCAGCTTGGGGACTCAAGATGGATACACCATATATTTT
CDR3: CSSSLGTQDGYTIYF

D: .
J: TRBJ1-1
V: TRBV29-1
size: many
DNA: TGCAGCGTTGACCCCGGGGTGACCACTGAAGCTTTCTTT
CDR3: CSVDPGVTTEAFF

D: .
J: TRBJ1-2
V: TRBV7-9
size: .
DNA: TGTGCCAGAAGCCCTTCGGGGGCGGGTGGCTACACCTTC
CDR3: CARSPSGAGGYTF

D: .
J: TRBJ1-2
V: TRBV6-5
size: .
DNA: TGTGTCAGCAGTCCCCGCCGGGACGACAACTATGGCTACACCTTC
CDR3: CVSSPRRDDNYGYTF

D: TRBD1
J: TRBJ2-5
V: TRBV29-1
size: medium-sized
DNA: TGCAGCGTTCCAGACATCCGGACAGGGAAAAAGACCCAGTACTTC
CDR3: CSVPDIRTGKKTQYF

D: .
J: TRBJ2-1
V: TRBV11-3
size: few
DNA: TGCGCCAGCAGCTTAGGCGGGAACAATGAGGCGAATGAGCAGTTCTTC
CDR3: CASSLGGNNEANEQFF

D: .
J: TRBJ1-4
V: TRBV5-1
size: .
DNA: TGTGCCAGCAGCTCGATGGCAGATGAAAAACTGTTTTTT
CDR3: CASSSMADEKLFF

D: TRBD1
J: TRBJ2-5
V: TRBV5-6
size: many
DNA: TGTGCCAGCAGCTTGGTTGATACAGGGGGCGATTTGGAGACCCAGTACTTC
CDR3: CASSLVDTGGDLETQYF

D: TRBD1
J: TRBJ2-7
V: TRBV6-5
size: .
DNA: TGCGTCAGCAGTTCCCCGGGACAGGGTAATAACGAGCAGTACTTC
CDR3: CVSSSPGQGNNEQYF

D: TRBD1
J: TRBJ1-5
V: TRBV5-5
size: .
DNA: TGTGCCAGCAGCTTGGTCGGGACAGGGGGAGCTCAGCTCCAGCATTTT
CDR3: CASSLVGTGGAQLQHF

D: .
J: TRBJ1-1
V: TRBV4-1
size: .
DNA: TGCGCCAGCAGGCACCCGACAGAGAACACTGAAGCTTACTTT
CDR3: CASRHPTENTEAYF

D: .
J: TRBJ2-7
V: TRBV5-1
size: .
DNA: TGCGCCAGCGCCGGAGACGGAACCTACGAGCAGTACTTC
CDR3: CASAGDGTYEQYF

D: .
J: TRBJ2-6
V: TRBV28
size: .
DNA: TGTGGCAGCAGTTCGACAGGATCTGGCGCCAACGTCCTGACTTTC
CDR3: CGSSSTGSGANVLTF

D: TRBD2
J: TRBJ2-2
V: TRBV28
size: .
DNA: TGTGCCGGCACTCGCGGGAGCATAGCGAACACCGGGAAGCTGTTTTTT
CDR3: CAGTRGSIANTGKLFF

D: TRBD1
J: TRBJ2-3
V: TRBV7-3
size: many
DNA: TGTGCCAGCAGCCGCGGGACAGGGGGTCCAGATACGCAGTATTTT
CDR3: CASSRGTGGPDTQYF

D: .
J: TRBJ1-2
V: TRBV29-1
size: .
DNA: TGCGGCGTTGAGGGACCGAACAACGATGGCTACACCTTC
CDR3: CGVEGPNNDGYTF

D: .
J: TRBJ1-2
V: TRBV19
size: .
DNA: TGTGCCAGTAGGATAAACTATGGCTACACATTC
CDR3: CASRINYGYTF

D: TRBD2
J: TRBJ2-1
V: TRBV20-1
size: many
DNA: TGCAGTGCTACGACTTGGGAGTTGCGGGAGGCCGATGAGCAGTTCTTC
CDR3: CSATTWELREADEQFF

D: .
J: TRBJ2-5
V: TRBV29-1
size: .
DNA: TGCAGCGCTGACCCAGAGGTGCGAGAGATCCAGTACTTC
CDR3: CSADPEVREIQYF

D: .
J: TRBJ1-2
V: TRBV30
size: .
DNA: TGTACCGGCCCGCAGAGGGCGGCTGACTATGGCTACACCTTC
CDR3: CTGPQRAADYGYTF

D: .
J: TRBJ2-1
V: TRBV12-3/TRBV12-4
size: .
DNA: TGTGCCAGCAGTCCACGGGACGTACTGGAGTACAATGGGCAGTTCTTC
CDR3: CASSPRDVLEYNGQFF